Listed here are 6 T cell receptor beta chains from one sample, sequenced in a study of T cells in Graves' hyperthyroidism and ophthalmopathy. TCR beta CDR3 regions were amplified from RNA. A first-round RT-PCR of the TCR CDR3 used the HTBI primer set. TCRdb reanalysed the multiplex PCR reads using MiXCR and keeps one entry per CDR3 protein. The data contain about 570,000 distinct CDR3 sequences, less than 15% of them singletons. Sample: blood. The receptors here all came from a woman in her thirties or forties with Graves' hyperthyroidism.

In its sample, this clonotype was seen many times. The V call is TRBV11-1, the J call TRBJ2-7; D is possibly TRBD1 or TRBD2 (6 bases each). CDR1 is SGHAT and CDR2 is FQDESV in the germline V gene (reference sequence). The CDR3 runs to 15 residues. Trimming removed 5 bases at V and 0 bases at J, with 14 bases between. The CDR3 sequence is CASSPEGGSSYEQYF. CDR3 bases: TGTGCCAGCAGCCCCGAGGGGGGTAGCTCCTACGAGCAGTACTTC.

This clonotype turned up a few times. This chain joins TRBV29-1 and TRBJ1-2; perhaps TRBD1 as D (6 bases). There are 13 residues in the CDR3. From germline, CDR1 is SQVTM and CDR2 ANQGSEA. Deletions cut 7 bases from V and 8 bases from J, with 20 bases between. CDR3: CSASQQGGLGYTF. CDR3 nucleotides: TGCAGCGCTTCCCAACAGGGCGGTCTCGGCTACACCTTC.

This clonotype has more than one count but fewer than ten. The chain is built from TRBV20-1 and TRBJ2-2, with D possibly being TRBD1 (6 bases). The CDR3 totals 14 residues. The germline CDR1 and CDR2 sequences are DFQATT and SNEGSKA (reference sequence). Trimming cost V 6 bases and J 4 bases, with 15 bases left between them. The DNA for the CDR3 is TGCAGTGCAACTGACAGGCCTTCCACCGGGGAGCTGTTTTTT. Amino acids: CSATDRPSTGELFF.

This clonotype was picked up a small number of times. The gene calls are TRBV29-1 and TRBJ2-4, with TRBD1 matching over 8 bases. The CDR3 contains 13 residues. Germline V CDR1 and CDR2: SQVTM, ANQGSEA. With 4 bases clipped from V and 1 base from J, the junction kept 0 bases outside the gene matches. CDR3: CSVAGGAKNIQYF. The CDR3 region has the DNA TGCAGCGTTGCAGGGGGCGCCAAAAACATTCAGTACTTC.

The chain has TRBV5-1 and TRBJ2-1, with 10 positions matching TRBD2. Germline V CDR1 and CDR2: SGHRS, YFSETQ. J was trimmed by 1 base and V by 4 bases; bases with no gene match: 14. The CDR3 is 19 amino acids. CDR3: CASSLATSGPATSYNEQFF. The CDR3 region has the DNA TGCGCCAGCAGCCTGGCGACTAGCGGGCCAGCTACTTCCTACAATGAGCAGTTCTTC.

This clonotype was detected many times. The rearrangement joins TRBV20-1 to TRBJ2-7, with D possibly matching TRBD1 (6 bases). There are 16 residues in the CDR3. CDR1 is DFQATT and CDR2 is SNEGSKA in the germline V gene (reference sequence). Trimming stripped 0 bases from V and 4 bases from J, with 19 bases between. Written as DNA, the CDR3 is TGCAGTGCTAGAGACCAAATTACAGGGTTTCGTTACGAGCAGTACTTC. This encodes CSARDQITGFRYEQYF.